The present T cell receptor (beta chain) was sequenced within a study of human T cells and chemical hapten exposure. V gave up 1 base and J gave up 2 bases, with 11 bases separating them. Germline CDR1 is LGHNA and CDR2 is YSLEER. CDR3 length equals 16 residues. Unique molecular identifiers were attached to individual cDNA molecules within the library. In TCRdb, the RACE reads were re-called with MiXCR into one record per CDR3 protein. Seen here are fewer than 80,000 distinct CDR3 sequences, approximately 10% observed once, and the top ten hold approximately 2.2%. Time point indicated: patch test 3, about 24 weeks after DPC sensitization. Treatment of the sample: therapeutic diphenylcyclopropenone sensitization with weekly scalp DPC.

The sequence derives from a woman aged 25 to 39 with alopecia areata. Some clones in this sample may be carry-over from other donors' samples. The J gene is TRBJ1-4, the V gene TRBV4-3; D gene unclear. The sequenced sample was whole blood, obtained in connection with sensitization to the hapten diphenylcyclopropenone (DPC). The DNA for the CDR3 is TGCGCCAGCAGCCAAGCGGGAGGCAGCACTAATGAAAAACTGTTTTTT. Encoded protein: CASSQAGGSTNEKLFF.